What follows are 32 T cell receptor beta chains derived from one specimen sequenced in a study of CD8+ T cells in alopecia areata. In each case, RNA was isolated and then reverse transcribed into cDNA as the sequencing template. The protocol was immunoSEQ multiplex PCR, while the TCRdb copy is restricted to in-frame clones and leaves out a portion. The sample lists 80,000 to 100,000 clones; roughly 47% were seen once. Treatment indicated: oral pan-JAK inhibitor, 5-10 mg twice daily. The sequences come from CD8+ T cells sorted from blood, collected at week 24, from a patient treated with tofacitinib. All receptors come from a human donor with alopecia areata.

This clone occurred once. The CDR3 loop is CASSERTGNTEAFF. The CDR3, as DNA: TGTGCCAGCAGCGAAAGAACAGGGAACACTGAAGCTTTCTTT. The chain recombines TRBV7-3 with TRBJ1-1; D is perhaps TRBD1 (5 bases). The germline V gene encodes CDR1 SGHTA and CDR2 FQGTGA. The CDR3 has 14 amino acids. Deletions cut 5 bases from V and 1 base from J, with 11 bases between.

The CDR3 coding sequence is TGTGCCAGCAGTGACTCGGCTAGCGGGAGGGGCAATGAGCAGTTCTTC. This encodes CASSDSASGRGNEQFF. The chain has TRBV6-4 and TRBJ2-1; TRBD2 aligns across 12 bases. V trimming: 0 bases; J trimming: 6 bases; junction bases outside the gene matches: 3. Germline V gene lookup returns CDR1 MRHNA and CDR2 SNTAGT. The CDR3 is 16 residues long.

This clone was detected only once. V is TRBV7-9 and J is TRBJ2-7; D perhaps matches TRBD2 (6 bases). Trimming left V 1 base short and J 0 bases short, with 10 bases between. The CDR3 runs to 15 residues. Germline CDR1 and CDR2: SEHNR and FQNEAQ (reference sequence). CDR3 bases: TGTGCCAGCAGCTTAGGGGACTCCTACTCCTACGAGCAGTACTTC. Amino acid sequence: CASSLGDSYSYEQYF. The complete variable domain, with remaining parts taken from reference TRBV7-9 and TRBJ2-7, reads DTGVSQNPRHKITKRGQNVTFRCDPISEHNRLYWYRQTLGQGPEFLTYFQNEAQLEKSRLLSDRFSAERPKGSFSTLEIQRTEQGDSAMYLCASSLGDSYSYEQYFGPGTRLTVT.

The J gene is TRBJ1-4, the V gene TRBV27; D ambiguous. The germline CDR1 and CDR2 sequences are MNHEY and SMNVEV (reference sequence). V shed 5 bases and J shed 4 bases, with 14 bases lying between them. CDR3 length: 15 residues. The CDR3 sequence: CASSPAVLINEKLFF. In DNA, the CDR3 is TGTGCCAGCAGTCCAGCAGTGTTGATTAATGAAAAACTGTTTTTT.

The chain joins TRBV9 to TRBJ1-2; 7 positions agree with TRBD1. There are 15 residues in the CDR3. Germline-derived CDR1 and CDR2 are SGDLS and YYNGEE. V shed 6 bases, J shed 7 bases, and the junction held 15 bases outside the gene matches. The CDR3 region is CASTQQMEGARGYTF. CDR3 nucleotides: TGTGCCAGCACACAACAAATGGAGGGGGCGCGTGGCTACACCTTC.

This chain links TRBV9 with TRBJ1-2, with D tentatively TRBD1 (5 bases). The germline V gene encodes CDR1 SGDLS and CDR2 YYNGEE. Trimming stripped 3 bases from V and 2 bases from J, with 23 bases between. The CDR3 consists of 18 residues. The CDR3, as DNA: TGTGCCAGCAGCGGCCAGAGTGGGGTAGGGGTGGACAACTATGGCTACACCTTC. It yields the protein CASSGQSGVGVDNYGYTF. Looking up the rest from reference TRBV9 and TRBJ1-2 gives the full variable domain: DSGVTQTPKHLITATGQRVTLRCSPRSGDLSVYWYQQSLDQGLQFLIQYYNGEERAKGNILERFSAQQFPDLHSELNLSSLELGDSALYFCASSGQSGVGVDNYGYTFGSGTRLTVV.

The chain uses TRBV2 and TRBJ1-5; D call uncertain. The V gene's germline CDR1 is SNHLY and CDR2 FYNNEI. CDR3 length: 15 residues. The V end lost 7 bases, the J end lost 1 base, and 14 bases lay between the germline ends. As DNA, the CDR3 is TGTGCCAGCACTTCCGGCACAGCAAGCAATCAGCCCCAGCATTTT. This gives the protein CASTSGTASNQPQHF.

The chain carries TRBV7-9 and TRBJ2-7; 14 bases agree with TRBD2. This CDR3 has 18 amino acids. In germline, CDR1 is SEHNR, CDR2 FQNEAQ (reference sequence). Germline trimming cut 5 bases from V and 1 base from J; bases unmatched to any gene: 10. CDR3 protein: CASSPTSGRASVSYEQYF. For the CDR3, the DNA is TGTGCCAGCAGCCCGACTAGCGGGAGGGCCAGCGTTTCCTACGAGCAGTACTTC.

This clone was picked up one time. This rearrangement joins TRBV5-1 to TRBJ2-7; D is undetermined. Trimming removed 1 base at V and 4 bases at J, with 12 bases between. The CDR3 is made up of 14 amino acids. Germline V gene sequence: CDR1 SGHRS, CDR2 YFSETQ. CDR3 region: CASSLSAREYEQYF. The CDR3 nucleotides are TGCGCCAGCAGCTTGAGTGCCAGAGAATACGAGCAGTACTTC.

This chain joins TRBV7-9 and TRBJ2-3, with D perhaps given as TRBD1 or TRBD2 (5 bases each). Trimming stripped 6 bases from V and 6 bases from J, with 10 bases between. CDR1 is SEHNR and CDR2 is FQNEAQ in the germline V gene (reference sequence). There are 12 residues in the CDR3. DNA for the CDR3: TGTGCCAGCAGTAGGGGACCGGATACGCAGTATTTT. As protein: CASSRGPDTQYF.

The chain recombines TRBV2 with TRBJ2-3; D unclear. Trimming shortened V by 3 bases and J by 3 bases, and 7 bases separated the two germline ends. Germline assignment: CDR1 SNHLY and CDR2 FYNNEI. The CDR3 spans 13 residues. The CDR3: CASSDSLTDTQYF. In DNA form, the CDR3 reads TGTGCCAGCAGTGATTCCCTAACAGATACGCAGTATTTT.

CDR3 nucleotides: TGTGCCAGCAGCGTCACGGGGGGGACAGCTAACTATGGCTACACCTTC. It yields the protein CASSVTGGTANYGYTF. The chain uses TRBV9 and TRBJ1-2; TRBD1 agrees at 7 bases. The ends lost 2 bases at V and 0 bases at J; junction bases unmatched: 7. The CDR3 runs to 16 residues. Germline loops: CDR1 SGDLS, CDR2 YYNGEE.

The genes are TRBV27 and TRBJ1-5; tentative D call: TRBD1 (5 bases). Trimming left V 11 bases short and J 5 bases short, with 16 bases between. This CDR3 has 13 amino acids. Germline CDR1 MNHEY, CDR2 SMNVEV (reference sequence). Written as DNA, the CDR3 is TGTGCCGCGGGACTTAAGTCTCATCAGCCCCAGCATTTT. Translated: CAAGLKSHQPQHF.

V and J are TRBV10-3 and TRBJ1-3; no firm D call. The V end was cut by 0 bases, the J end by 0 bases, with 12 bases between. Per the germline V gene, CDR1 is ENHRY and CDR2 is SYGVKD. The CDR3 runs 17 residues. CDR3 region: CAISESEAAFSGNTIYF. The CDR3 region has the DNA TGTGCCATCAGTGAGTCGGAGGCAGCTTTCTCTGGAAACACCATATATTTT.

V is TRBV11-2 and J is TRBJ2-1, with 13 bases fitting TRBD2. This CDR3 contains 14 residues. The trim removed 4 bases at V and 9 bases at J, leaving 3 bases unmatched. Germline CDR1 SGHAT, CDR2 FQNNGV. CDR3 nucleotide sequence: TGTGCCAGCAGCTGGACTAGCGGGAGTGTTGAGCAGTTCTTC. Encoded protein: CASSWTSGSVEQFF.

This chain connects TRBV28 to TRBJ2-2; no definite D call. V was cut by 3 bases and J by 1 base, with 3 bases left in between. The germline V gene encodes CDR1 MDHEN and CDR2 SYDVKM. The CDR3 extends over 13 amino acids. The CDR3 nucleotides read TGTGCCAGCAGTTTGGGGAACACCGGGGAGCTGTTTTTT. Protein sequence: CASSLGNTGELFF.

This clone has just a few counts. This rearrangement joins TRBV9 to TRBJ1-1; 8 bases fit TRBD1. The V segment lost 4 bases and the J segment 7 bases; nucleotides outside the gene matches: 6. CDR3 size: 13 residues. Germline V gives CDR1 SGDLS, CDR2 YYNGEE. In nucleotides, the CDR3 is TGTGCCAGCAGCACAGGGACAGGCTTTGAAGCTTTCTTT. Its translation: CASSTGTGFEAFF.

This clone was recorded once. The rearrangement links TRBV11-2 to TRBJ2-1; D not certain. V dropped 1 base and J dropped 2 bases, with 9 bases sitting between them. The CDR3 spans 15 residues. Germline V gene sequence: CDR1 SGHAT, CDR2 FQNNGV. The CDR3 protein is CASSLGRSPYNEQFF. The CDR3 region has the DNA TGTGCCAGCAGCTTAGGACGATCTCCCTACAATGAGCAGTTCTTC.

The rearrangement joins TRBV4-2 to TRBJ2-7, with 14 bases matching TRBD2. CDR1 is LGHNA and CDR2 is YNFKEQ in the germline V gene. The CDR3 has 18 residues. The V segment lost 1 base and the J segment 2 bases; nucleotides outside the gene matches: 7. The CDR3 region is CASSQAGTSGRYAYEQYF. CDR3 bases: TGTGCCAGCAGCCAAGCCGGGACTAGCGGGAGATACGCCTACGAGCAGTACTTC.

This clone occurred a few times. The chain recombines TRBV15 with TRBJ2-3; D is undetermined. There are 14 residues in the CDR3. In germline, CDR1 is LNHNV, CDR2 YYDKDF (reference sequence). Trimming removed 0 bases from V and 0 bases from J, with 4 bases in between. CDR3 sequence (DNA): TGTGCCACCAGCAGAGAGGACAGCACAGATACGCAGTATTTT. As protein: CATSREDSTDTQYF.

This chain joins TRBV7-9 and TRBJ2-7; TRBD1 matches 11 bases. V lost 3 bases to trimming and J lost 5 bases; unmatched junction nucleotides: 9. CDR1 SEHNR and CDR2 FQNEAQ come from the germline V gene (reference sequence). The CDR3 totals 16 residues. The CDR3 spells CASSLPRTGGRDEQYF. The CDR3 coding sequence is TGTGCCAGCAGCTTGCCCAGGACAGGGGGCAGGGACGAGCAGTACTTC.

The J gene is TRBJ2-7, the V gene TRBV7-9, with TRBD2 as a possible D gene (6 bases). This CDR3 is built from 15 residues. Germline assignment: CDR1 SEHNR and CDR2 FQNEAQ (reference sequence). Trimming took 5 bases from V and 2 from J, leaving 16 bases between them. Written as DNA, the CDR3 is TGTGCCAGCAGCCCCTATGGGGGAGGCCCCTACGAGCAGTACTTC. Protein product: CASSPYGGGPYEQYF.

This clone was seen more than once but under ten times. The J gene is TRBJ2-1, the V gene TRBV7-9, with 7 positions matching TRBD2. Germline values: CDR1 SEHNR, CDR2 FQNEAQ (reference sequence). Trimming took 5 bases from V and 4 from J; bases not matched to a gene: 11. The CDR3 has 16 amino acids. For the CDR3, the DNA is TGTGCCAGCAGCCCCCTCGAAGCGGGAAGGTACAATGAGCAGTTCTTC. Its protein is CASSPLEAGRYNEQFF.

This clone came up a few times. In nucleotides, the CDR3 is TGTGCCAGCAGTACCGGGACTAGCGGGAGGCCCCCTCCGGATACGCAGTATTTT. This codes for CASSTGTSGRPPPDTQYF. The chain combines TRBV7-9 with TRBJ2-3; the match to TRBD2 covers 15 bases. Germline loops: CDR1 SEHNR, CDR2 FQNEAQ (reference sequence). The CDR3 consists of 18 residues. Losses at the gene ends were 6 bases for V and 6 bases for J; bases not matched to a gene: 13.

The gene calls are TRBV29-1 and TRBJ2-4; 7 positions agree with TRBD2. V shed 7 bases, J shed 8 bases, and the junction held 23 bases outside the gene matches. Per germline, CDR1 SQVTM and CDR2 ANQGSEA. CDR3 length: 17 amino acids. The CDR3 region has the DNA TGCAGCGCAGTTTTGGCGGGAGCCCGCTCAGCATCAGACATTCAGTACTTC. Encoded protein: CSAVLAGARSASDIQYF.

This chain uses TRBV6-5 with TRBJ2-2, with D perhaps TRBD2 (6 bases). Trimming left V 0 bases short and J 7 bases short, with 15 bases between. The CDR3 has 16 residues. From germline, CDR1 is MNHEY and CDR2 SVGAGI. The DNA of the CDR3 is TGTGCCAGCAGTTACTCGTTTCGGCGGGATGGCGGGGAGCTGTTTTTT. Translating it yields CASSYSFRRDGGELFF.

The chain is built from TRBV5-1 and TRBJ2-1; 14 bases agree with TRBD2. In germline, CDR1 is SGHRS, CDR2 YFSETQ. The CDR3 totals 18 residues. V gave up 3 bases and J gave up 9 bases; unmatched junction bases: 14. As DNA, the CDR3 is TGCGCCAGCAGCTCCTTGACTAGCGGGAGGGTCCCAAGTGGTGAGCAGTTCTTC. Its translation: CASSSLTSGRVPSGEQFF.

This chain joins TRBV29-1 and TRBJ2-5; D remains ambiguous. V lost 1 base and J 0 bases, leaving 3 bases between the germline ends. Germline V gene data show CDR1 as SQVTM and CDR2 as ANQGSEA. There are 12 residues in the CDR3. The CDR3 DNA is TGCAGCGTTGAAGGTAACCAAGAGACCCAGTACTTC. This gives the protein CSVEGNQETQYF.

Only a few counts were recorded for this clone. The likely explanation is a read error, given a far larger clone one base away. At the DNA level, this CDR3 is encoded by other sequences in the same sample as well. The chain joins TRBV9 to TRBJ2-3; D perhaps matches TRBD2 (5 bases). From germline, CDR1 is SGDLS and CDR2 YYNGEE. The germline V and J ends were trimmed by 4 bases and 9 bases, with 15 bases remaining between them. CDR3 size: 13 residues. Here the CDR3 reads CASSQDSSGTQYF. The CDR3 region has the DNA TGTGCCAGCAGCCAAGATAGTTCGGGAACGCAGTATTTT.

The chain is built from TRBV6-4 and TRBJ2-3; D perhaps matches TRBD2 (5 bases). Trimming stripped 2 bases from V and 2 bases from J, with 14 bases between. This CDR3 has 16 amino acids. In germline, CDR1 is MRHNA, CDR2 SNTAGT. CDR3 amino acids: CASSDGRSGHTDTQYF. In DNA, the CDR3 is TGTGCCAGCAGTGACGGTAGGAGCGGTCACACAGATACGCAGTATTTT.

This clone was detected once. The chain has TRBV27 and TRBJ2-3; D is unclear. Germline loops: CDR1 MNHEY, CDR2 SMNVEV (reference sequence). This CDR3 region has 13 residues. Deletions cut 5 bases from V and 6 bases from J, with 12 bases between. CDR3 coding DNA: TGTGCCAGCAGTGTTCCCTGGGCGGATACGCAGTATTTT. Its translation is CASSVPWADTQYF.

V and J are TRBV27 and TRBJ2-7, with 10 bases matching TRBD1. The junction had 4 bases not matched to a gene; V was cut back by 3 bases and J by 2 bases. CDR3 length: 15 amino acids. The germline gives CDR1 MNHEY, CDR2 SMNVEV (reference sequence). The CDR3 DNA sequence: TGTGCCAGCAGTTTTCCGGGACAGGGGACCTACGAGCAGTACTTC. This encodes CASSFPGQGTYEQYF.